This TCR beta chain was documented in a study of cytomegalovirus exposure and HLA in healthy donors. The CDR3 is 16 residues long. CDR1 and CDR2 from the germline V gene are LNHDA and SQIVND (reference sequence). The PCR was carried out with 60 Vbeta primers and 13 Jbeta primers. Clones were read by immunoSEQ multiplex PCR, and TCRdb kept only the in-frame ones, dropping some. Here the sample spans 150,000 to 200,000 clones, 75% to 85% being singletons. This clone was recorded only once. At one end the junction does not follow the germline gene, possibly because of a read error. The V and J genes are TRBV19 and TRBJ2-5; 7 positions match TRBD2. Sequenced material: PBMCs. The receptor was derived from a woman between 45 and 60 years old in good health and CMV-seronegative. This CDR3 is CVSSPYSAGVLETQYF. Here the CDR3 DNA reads TGTGTCAGTAGTCCCTACTCTGCGGGAGTCCTAGAGACCCAGTACTTC.